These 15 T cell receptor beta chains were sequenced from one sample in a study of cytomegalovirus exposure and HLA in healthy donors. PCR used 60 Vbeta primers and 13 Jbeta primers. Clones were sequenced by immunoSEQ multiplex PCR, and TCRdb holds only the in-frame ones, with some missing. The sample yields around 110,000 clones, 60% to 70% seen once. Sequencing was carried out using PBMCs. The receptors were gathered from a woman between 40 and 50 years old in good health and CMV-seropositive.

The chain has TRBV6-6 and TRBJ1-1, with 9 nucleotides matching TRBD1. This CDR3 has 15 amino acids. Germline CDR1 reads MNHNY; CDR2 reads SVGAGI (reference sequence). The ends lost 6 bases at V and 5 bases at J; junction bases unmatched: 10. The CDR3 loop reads CASRDGQGSGTEAFF. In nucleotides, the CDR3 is TGTGCCAGCAGGGATGGACAGGGGTCGGGGACTGAAGCTTTCTTT.

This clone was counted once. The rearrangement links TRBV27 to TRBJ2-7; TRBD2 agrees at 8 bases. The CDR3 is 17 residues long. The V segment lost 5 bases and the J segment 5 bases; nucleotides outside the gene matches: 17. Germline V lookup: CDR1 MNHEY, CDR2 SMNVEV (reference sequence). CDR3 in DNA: TGTGCCAGCAGTCCCGCGGGACTAGTAGGTGTGGCGGACGAGCAGTACTTC. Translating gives CASSPAGLVGVADEQYF.

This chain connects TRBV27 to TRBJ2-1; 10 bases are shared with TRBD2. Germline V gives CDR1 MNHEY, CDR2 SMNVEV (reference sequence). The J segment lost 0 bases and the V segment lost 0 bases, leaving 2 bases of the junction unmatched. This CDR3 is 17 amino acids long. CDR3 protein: CASSLSSGGSSYNEQFF. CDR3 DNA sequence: TGTGCCAGCAGTTTATCTAGCGGGGGGAGCTCCTACAATGAGCAGTTCTTC.

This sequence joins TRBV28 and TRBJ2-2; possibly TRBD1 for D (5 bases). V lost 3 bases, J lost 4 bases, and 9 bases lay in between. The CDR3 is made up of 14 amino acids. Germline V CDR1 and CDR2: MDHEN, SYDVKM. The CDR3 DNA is TGTGCCAGCAGTTTTTTGACAGTCACCGGGGAGCTGTTTTTT. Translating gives CASSFLTVTGELFF.

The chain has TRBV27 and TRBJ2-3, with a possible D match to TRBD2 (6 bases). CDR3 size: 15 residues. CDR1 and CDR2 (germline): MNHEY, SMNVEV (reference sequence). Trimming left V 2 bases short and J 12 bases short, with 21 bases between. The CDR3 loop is CASSLGGAAANHQYF. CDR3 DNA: TGTGCCAGCAGTTTAGGCGGGGCAGCCGCAAACCATCAGTATTTT.

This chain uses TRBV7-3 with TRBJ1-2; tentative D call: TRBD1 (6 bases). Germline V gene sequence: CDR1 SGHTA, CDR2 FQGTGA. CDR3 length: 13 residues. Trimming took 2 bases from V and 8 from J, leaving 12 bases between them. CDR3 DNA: TGTGCCAGCAGCTTAGGGGGGGCGCAGGGCTACACCTTC. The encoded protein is CASSLGGAQGYTF. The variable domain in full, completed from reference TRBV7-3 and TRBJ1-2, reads GAGVSQTPSNKVTEKGKYVELRCDPISGHTALYWYRQSLGQGPEFLIYFQGTGAADDSGLPNDRFFAVRPEGSVSTLKIQRTERGDSAVYLCASSLGGAQGYTFGSGTRLTVV.

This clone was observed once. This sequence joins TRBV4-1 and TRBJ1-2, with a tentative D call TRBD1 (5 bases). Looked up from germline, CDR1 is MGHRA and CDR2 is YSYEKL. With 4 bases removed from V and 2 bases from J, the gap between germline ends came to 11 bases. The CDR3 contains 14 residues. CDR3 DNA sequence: TGCGCCAGCAGCCTCGGGGGTGGGAACTATGGCTACACCTTC. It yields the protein CASSLGGGNYGYTF.

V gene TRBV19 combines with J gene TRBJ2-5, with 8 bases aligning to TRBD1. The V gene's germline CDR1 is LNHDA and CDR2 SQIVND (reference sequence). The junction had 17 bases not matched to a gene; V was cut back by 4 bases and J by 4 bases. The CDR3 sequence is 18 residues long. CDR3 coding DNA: TGTGCCAGTAGTACCGGGACAGGAATCGCGGGATGGAGAGAGACCCAGTACTTC. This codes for CASSTGTGIAGWRETQYF. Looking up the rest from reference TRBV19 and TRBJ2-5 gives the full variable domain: DGGITQSPKYLFRKEGQNVTLSCEQNLNHDAMYWYRQDPGQGLRLIYYSQIVNDFQKGDIAEGYSVSREKKESFPLTVTSAQKNPTAFYLCASSTGTGIAGWRETQYFGPGTRLLVL.

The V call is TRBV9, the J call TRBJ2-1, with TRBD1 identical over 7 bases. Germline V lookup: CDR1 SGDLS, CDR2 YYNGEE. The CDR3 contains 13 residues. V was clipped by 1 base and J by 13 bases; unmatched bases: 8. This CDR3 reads CASSVRDSGLQFF. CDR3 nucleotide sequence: TGTGCCAGCAGCGTAAGGGACAGTGGATTACAGTTCTTC.

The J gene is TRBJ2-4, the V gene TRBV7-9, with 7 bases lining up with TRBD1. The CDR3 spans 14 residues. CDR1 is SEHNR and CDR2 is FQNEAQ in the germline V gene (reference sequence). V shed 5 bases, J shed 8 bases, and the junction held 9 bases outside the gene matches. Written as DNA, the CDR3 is TGTGCCAGCAGCCTAGGGACAGACGACCACATTCAGTACTTC. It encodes CASSLGTDDHIQYF.

CDR3 loop: CASSVRGGADYEQYF. CDR3 sequence (DNA): TGTGCCAGCAGTGTCCGAGGGGGCGCCGACTACGAGCAGTACTTC. The chain is built from TRBV6-1 and TRBJ2-7; 7 bases fit TRBD1. The CDR3 consists of 15 residues. The ends lost 4 bases at V and 3 bases at J; junction bases unmatched: 9. Germline V gene sequence: CDR1 MNHNS, CDR2 SASEGT.

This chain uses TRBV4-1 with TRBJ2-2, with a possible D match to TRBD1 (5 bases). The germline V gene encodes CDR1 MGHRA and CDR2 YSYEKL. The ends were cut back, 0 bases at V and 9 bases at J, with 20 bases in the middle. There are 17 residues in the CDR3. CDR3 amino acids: CASSQEYFRTTERELFF. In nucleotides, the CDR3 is TGCGCCAGCAGCCAAGAGTACTTCAGGACAACCGAGCGGGAGCTGTTTTTT.

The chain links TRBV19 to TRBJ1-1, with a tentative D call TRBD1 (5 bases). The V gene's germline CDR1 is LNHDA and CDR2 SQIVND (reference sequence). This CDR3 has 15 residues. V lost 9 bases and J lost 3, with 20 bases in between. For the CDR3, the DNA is TGTGCCAGCCAAATGGGGGGAGGAGTCGACACTGAAGCTTTCTTT. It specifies CASQMGGGVDTEAFF.

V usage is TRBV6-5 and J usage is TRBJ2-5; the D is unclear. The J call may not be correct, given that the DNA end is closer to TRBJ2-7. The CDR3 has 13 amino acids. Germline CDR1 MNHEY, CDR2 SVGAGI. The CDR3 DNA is TGTGCCAGCAGTTACCGGGTGCTCGCCGAGCAGTACTTC. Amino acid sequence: CASSYRVLAEQYF.

CDR3 DNA: TGCGCCAGCAGCCAACACCCGGGACAGGGCTACAATGAGCAGTTCTTC. The encoded protein is CASSQHPGQGYNEQFF. V usage is TRBV4-3 and J usage is TRBJ2-1, with 9 bases lining up with TRBD1. After removal of 2 bases from V and 3 bases from J, the junction contained 5 bases not matched to a gene. The CDR3 is 16 residues long. Germline-derived CDR1 and CDR2 are LGHNA and YSLEER.